The 4 T cell receptor beta chains below come from one sample, sequenced in a study of CD8+ T cells in alopecia areata. The treatment was: oral pan-JAK inhibitor, 5-10 mg twice daily. cDNA serving as the sequencing template came from extracted, reverse transcribed RNA. Produced via immunoSEQ multiplex PCR; TCRdb's table is partial and in-frame only. The table records 120,000 or so clones, roughly 55% of them present only once. Here the sequenced sample was CD4+ T cells sorted from blood, taken at week 4, from a patient treated with tofacitinib. The receptors were gathered from a human donor with alopecia areata.

This clone was detected a few times. The V and J genes are TRBV5-4 and TRBJ1-4, with D hard to call. Trimming removed 3 bases from V and 7 bases from J, with 10 bases in between. The CDR3 is 13 residues long. Germline V gene lookup returns CDR1 SGHNT and CDR2 YYREEE (reference sequence). The CDR3 DNA is TGTGCCAGCAGCTACGGGAAGAGTGAAAAACTGTTTTTT. Translation: CASSYGKSEKLFF.

V is TRBV30 and J is TRBJ2-3; the match to TRBD2 covers 7 bases. The germline V gene has CDR1 GTSNPN and CDR2 SVGIG (reference sequence). The CDR3 has 14 amino acids. V lost 5 bases and J lost 3; bases outside the gene matches: 8. As DNA, the CDR3 is TGTGCCTGGGTTCAGCGGGAAGGGACAGATACGCAGTATTTT. Translation gives CAWVQREGTDTQYF. The entire variable domain, with the rest obtained from reference TRBV30 and TRBJ2-3, is as follows: SQTIHQWPATLVQPVGSPLSLECTVEGTSNPNLYWYRQAAGRGLQLLFYSVGIGQISSEVPQNLSASRPQDRQFILSSKKLLLSDSGFYLCAWVQREGTDTQYFGPGTRLTVL.

This clone showed up just a few times. The V and J genes are TRBV5-1 and TRBJ2-2; no firm D call. Looked up from germline, CDR1 is SGHRS and CDR2 is YFSETQ. This CDR3 has 12 residues. V was shortened by 1 base and J by 4 bases, with 2 bases between the two germline ends. The chain's CDR3 is CASSLSTGELFF. The CDR3 coding sequence is TGCGCCAGCAGCTTGTCCACCGGGGAGCTGTTTTTT.

This clone was picked up one time. V gene TRBV29-1 combines with J gene TRBJ2-5, with 11 bases that match TRBD2. The CDR3 has 14 amino acids. V gave up 4 bases and J gave up 5 bases; unmatched junction bases: 6. Germline loops: CDR1 SQVTM, CDR2 ANQGSEA. The CDR3: CSVATGTSGETQYF. The DNA for the CDR3 is TGCAGCGTTGCTACCGGGACTAGCGGCGAGACCCAGTACTTC.